A single sample is the source of the 10 T cell receptor beta chains below, sequenced in a study of cytomegalovirus exposure and HLA in healthy donors. In the PCR, 60 Vbeta and 13 Jbeta primers were used. Clones were read by immunoSEQ multiplex PCR, and TCRdb kept only the in-frame ones, dropping some. The sample records about 160,000 clones, approximately 70% being singletons. Sample: PBMCs. These receptors all come from a middle-aged man in good health and CMV-seropositive.

The chain employs TRBV29-1 and TRBJ2-5, with a weak D call TRBD1 (5 bases). Trimming took off 0 bases at V and 6 bases at J, with 14 bases between the two ends. Germline CDR1 and CDR2: SQVTM and ANQGSEA. The CDR3 length is 14 residues. This CDR3 reads CSVEDPLGAKTQYF. CDR3 DNA sequence: TGCAGCGTTGAAGATCCGCTAGGGGCAAAGACCCAGTACTTC.

The chain is built from TRBV7-3 and TRBJ2-3, with 15 bases lining up with TRBD2. Germline V gene lookup returns CDR1 SGHTA and CDR2 FQGTGA. There are 15 residues in the CDR3. With V trimmed by 5 bases and J by 5 bases, 2 bases remained unmatched. The CDR3 coding sequence is TGTGCCAGCAGCCCGGGACTAGCGGGGGGAGATACGCAGTATTTT. Protein product: CASSPGLAGGDTQYF.

The J gene is TRBJ1-5, the V gene TRBV9; D is ambiguous. Germline CDR1 is SGDLS and CDR2 is YYNGEE. The germline V and J ends were trimmed by 3 bases and 0 bases, with 13 bases remaining between them. The length of the CDR3 is 16 residues. The CDR3 bases are TGTGCCAGCAGCGGCCAGGCCCTCTATAGCAATCAGCCCCAGCATTTT. This gives the protein CASSGQALYSNQPQHF.

Concerning this clone itself: One end of the junction fails to match germline, which may point to a read error. This sequence joins TRBV6-6 and TRBJ1-2; D is undetermined. The germline CDR1 and CDR2 sequences are MNHNY and SVGAGI (reference sequence). CDR3 length: 12 residues. CDR3 nucleotide sequence: TGTGCCAGCAGTTCCGACCCTAGTGGCTACGCCTTC. Translated: CASSSDPSGYAF.

The genes are TRBV6-1 and TRBJ2-7; maybe TRBD1 (6 bases). V gave up 3 bases and J gave up 2 bases, with 8 bases separating them. There are 13 residues in the CDR3. The germline gives CDR1 MNHNS, CDR2 SASEGT. The CDR3: CASSEGAPYEQYF. The CDR3 DNA reads as TGTGCCAGCAGTGAGGGGGCACCCTACGAGCAGTACTTC.

The V and J genes are TRBV5-6 and TRBJ1-4; TRBD1 matches 8 bases. CDR3 size: 15 residues. The V and J ends lost 4 bases and 4 bases, in that order; junction bases with no gene match: 6. The germline V gene has CDR1 SGHDT and CDR2 YYEEEE. The CDR3 region has the DNA TGTGCCAGCAGCGGCAGGGGGCAAGGTAATGAAAAACTGTTTTTT. Translation gives CASSGRGQGNEKLFF.

The chain joins TRBV5-3 to TRBJ1-1; a possible D gene is TRBD1 (6 bases). TRBV5-3 is labeled an ORF, and its function is uncertain. V lost 0 bases and J lost 4, with 7 bases in between. CDR3 length equals 13 residues. The CDR3 DNA reads as TGTGCCAGAAGCTTGGACAGGGCCACTGAAGCTTTCTTT. It translates to CARSLDRATEAFF.

A single count supports this clone. The chain carries TRBV30 and TRBJ2-2, with 8 bases matching TRBD1. Germline CDR1 and CDR2: GTSNPN and SVGIG (reference sequence). Trimming at V came to 3 bases and at J to 1 base, leaving 1 base not matched to a gene. The CDR3 contains 14 residues. The CDR3 reads CAWRGTGNTGELFF. The DNA of the CDR3 is TGTGCCTGGAGGGGGACAGGGAACACCGGGGAGCTGTTTTTT.

For the CDR3, the DNA is TGTGCCAGCAGCTTGGGGACTAGTATCTTCGAGCAGTACTTC. Its translation: CASSLGTSIFEQYF. The chain is built from TRBV5-4 and TRBJ2-7; TRBD2 matches at 7 bases. The V and J ends lost 0 bases and 6 bases, in that order; junction bases with no gene match: 6. The germline V gene encodes CDR1 SGHNT and CDR2 YYREEE (reference sequence). The CDR3 consists of 14 residues.

The chain has TRBV30 and TRBJ1-4; D uncertain. The V and J ends lost 3 bases and 8 bases respectively, with 16 bases between them. Germline assignment: CDR1 GTSNPN and CDR2 SVGIG (reference sequence). This CDR3 region has 14 residues. The CDR3 nucleotides read TGTGCCTGGAGCGCCTATGGGTCGGGAGAAAAACTGTTTTTT. Amino acid sequence: CAWSAYGSGEKLFF.